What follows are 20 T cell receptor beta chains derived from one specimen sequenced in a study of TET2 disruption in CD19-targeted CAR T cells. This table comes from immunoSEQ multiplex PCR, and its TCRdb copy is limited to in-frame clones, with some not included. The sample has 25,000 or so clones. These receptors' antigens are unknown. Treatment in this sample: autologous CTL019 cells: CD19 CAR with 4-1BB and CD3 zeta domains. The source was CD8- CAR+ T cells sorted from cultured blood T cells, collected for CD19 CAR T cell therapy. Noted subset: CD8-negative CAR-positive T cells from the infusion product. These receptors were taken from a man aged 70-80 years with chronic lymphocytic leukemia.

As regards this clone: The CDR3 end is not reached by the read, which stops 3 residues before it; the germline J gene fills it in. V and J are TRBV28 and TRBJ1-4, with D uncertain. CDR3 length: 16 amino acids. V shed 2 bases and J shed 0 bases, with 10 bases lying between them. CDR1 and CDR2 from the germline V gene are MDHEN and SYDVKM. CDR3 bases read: TGTGCCAGCAGTTTAGATGGTACTGCAACTAATGAAAAA. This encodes CASSLDGTATNEK. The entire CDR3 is CASSLDGTATNEKLFF.

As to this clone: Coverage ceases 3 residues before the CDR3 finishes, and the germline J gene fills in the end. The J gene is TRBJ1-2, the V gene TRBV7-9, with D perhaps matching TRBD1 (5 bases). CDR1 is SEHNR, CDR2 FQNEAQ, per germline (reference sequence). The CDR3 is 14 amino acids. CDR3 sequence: CASSLEGLAGRYTF. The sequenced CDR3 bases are TGTGCCAGCAGCTTAGAAGGGCTAGCGGGACGC.

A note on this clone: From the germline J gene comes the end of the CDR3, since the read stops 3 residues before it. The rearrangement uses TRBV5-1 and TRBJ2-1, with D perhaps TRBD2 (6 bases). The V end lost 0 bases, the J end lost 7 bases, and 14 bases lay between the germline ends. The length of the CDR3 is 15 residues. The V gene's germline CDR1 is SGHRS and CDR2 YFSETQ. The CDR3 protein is CASSLVSGGDNEQFF. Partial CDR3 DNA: TGCGCCAGCAGCTTGGTTTCAGGAGGGGATAATGAG.

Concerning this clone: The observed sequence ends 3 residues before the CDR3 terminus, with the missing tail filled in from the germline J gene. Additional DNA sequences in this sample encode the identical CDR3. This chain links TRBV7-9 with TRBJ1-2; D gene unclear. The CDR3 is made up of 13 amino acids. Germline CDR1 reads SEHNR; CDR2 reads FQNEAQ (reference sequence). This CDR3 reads CASSLGFRGGYTF. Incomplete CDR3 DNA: TGTGCCAGCAGCCTCGGGTTCCGCGGGGGC.

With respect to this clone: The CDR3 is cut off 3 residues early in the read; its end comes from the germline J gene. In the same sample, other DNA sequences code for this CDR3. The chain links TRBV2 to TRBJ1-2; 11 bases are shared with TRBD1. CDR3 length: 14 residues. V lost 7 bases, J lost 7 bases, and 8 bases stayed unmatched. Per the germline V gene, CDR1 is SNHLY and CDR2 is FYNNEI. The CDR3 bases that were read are TGTGCCAGCACCCCCCGCGGGACAGGGGGTGGC. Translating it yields CASTPRGTGGG. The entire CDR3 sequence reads CASTPRGTGGGYTF.

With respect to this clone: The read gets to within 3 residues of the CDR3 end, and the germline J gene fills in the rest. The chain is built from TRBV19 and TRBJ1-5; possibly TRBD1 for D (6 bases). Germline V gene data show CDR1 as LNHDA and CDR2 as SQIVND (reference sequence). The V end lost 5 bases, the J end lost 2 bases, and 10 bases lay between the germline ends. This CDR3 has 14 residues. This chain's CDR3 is CASSYRVGNQPQHF. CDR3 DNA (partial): TGTGCCAGTAGTTACAGGGTCGGCAATCAGCCC.

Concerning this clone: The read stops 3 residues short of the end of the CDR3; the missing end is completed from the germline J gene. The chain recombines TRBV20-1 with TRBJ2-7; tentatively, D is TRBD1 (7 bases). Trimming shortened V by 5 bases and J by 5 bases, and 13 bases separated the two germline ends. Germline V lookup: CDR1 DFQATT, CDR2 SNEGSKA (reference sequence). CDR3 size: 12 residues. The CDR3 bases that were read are TGCAGTGCTTCGCGGGACAGTGACGAG. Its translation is CSASRDSDE. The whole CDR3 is CSASRDSDEQYF.

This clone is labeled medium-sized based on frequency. The DNA read from the CDR3 is TGTGCCAGCAGTGAAGACCCGAAGGGGGCTAACTATGGC. This sequence encodes CASSEDPKGANYG. The full CDR3 protein reads CASSEDPKGANYGYTF. The V and J genes are TRBV6-1 and TRBJ1-2; possibly TRBD1 for D (6 bases). The read falls 3 residues short of the CDR3 end, and the missing part is taken from the germline J gene. This CDR3 has 16 amino acids. Germline assignment: CDR1 MNHNS and CDR2 SASEGT. V gave up 1 base and J gave up 0 bases, with 12 bases separating them.

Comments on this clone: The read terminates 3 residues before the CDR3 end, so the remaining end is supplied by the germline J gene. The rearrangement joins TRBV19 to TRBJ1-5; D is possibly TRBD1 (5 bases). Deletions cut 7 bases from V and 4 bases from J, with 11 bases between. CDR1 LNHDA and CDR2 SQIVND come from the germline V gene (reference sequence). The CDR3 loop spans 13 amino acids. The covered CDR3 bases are TGTGCCAGTATTGGGGGGGGTAATCAGCCC. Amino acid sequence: CASIGGGNQP. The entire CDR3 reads CASIGGGNQPQHF.

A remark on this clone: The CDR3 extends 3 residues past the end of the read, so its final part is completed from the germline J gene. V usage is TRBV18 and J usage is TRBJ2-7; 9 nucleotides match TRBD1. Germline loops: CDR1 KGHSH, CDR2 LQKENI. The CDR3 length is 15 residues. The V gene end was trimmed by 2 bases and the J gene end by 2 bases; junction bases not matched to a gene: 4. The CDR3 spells CASSPAGTGTYEQYF. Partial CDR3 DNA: TGTGCCAGCTCACCAGCCGGGACAGGGACCTACGAG.

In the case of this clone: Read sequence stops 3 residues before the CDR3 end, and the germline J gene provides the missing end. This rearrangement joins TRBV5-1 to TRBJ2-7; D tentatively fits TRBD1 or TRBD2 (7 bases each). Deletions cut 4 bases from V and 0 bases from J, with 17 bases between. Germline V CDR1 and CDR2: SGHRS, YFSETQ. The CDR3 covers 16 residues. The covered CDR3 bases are TGCGCCAGCAGCATGGGAGGGACAGTATTCTCCTACGAG. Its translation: CASSMGGTVFSYE. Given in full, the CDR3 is CASSMGGTVFSYEQYF.

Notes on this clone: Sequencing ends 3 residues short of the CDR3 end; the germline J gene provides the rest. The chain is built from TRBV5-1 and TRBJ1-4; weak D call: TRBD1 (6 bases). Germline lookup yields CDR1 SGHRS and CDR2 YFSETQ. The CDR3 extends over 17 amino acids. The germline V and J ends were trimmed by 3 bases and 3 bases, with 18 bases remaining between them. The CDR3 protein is CASSSRGGGFANEKLFF. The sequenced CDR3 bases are TGCGCCAGCAGCTCTAGGGGAGGGGGATTTGCTAATGAAAAA.

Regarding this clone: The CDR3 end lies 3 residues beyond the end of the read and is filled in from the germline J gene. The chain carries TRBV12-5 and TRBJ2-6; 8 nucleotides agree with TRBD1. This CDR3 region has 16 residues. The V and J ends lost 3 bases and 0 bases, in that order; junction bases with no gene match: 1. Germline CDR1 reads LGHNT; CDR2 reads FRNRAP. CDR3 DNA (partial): TGTGCTAGTGGTTTAACAGGGGGCTCTGGGGCCAACGTC. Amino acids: CASGLTGGSGANV. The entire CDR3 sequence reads CASGLTGGSGANVLTF.

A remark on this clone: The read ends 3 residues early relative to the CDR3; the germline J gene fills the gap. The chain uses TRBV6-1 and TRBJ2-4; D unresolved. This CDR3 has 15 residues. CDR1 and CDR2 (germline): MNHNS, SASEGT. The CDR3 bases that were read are TGTGCCAGCAGTGCCTCCTCATATAGCAATCAGCCT. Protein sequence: CASSASSYSNQP. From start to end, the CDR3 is CASSASSYSNQPQYF.

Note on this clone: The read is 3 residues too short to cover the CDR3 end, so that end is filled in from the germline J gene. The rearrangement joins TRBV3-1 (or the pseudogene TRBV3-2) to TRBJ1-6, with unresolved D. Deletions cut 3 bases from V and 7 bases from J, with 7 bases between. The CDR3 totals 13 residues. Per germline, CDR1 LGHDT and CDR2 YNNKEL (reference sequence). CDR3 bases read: TGTGCCAGCAGCCATGGCGGGAATTCACCC. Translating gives CASSHGGNSP. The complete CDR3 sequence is CASSHGGNSPLHF.

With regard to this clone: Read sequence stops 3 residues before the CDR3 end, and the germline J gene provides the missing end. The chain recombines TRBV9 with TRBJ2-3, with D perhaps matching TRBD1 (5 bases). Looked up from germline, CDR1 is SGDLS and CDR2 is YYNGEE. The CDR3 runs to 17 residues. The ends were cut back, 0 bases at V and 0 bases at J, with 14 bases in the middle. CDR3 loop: CASSVVQGDASTDTQYF. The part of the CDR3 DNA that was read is TGTGCCAGCAGCGTAGTCCAGGGTGACGCTAGCACAGATACG.

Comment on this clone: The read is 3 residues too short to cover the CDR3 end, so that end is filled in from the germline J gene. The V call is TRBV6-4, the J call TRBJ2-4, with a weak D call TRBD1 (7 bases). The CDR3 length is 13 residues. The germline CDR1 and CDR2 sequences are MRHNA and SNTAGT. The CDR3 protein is CASSPEGGQPQYF. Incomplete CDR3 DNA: TGTGCCAGCAGCCCCGAGGGGGGACAGCCT.

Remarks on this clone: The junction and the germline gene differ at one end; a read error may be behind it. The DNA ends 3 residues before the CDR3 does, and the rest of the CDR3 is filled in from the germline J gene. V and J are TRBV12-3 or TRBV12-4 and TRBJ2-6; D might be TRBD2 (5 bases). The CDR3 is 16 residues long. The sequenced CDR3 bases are TGTGCCAGCAGTTTCGGGGTAGCCTCTGTGGCCAACGTC. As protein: CASSFGVASVANV. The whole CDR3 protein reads CASSFGVASVANVLTF.

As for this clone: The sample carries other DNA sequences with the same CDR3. The CDR3 here is CASSPTTGVWGYTF. CDR3 DNA, as far as it was read: TGTGCCAGCAGCCCAACAACGGGGGTTTGGGGT. The V gene is TRBV7-9, the J gene TRBJ1-2; D possibly corresponds to TRBD1 (5 bases). The CDR3 end falls 3 residues outside the read, so it is completed with the germline J gene. CDR3 size: 14 residues. Germline V gene lookup returns CDR1 SEHNR and CDR2 FQNEAQ (reference sequence).

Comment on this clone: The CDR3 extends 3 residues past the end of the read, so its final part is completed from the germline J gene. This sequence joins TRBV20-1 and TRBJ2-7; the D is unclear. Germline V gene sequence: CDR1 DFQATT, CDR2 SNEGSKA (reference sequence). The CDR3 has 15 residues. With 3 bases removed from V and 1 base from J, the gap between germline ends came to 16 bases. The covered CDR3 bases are TGCAGTGCTAGCCTCGACAAGGGCCGTTCCTACGAG. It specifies CSASLDKGRSYE. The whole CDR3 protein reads CSASLDKGRSYEQYF.